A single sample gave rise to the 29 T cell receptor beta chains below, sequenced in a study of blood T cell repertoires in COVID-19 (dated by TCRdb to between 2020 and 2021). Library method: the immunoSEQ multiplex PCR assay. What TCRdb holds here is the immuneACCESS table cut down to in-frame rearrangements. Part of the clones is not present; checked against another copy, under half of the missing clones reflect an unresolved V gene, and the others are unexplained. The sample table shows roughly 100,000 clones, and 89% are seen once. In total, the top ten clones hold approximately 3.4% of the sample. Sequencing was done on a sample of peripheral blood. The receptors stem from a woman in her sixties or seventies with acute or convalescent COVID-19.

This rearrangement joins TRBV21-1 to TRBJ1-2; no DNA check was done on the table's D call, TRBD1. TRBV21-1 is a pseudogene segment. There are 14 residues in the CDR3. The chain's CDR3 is CASSKDRDKRGYTF. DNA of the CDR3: TGTGCCAGCAGCAAAGACCGGGACAAACGGGGCTACACCTTC.

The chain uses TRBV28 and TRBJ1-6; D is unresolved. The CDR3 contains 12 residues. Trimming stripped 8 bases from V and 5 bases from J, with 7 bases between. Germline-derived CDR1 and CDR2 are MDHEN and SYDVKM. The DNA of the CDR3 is TGTGCCAGCCGCGGGAATAATTCACCCCTCCACTTT. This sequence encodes CASRGNNSPLHF.

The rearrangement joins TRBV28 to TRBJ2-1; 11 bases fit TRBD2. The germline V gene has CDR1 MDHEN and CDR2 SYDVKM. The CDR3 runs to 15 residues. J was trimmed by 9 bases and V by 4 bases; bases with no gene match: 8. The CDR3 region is CASSSGLAEVGEQFF. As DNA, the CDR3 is TGTGCCAGCAGTTCGGGACTAGCGGAGGTCGGTGAGCAGTTCTTC.

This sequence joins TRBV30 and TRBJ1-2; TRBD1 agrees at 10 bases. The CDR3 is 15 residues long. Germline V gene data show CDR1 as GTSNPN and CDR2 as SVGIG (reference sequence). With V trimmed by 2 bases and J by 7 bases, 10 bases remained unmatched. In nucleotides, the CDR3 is TGTGCCTGGAGTTTTAACCGACAGGGGGCGCTTGGCTACACCTTC. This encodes CAWSFNRQGALGYTF.

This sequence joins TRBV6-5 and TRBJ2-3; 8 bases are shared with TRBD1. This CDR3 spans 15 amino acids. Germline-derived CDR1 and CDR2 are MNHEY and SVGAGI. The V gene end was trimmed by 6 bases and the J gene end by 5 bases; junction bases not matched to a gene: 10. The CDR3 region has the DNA TGTGCCAGCAGGAACTGGGACAGGAGGCAAGATACGCAGTATTTT. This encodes CASRNWDRRQDTQYF.

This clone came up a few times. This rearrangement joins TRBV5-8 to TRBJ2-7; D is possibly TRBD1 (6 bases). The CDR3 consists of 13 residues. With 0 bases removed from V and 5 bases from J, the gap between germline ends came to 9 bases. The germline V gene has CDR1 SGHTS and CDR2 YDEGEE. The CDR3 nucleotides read TGTGCCAGCAGCTTGGGAGGGGGAAACGAGCAGTACTTC. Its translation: CASSLGGGNEQYF.

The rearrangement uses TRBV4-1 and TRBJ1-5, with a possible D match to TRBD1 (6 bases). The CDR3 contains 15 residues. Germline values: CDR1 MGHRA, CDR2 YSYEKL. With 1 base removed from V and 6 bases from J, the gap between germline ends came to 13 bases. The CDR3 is CASSQGEGVSQPQHF. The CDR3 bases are TGCGCCAGCAGCCAAGGAGAGGGGGTTTCTCAGCCCCAGCATTTT.

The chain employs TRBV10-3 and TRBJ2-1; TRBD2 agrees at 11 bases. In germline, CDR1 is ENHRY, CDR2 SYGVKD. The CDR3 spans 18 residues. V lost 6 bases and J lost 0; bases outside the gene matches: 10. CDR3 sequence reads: CAIRATSGASSSYNEQFF. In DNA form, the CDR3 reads TGTGCCATCAGGGCGACTAGCGGGGCTTCCTCCTCCTACAATGAGCAGTTCTTC.

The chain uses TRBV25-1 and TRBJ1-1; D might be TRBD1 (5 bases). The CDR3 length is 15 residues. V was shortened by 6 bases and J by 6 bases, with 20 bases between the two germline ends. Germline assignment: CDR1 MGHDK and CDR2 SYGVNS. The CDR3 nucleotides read TGTGCCAGCAGCCCACCTGTAGGGGTGTTGGCTGAAGCTTTCTTT. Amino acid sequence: CASSPPVGVLAEAFF.

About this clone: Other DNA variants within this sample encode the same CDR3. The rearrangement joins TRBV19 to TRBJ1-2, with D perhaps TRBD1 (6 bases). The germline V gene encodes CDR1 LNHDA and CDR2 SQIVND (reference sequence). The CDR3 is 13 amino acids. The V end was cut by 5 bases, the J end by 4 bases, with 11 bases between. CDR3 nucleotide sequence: TGTGCCAGTAGTCCGCAGGGGAGCTATGGCTACACCTTC. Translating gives CASSPQGSYGYTF.

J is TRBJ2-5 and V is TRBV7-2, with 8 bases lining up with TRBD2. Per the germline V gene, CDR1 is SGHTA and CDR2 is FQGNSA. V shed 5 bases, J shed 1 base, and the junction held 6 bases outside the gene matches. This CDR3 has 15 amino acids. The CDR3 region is CASSQPLAGQETQYF. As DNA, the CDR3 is TGTGCCAGCAGCCAACCGCTAGCGGGCCAAGAGACCCAGTACTTC.

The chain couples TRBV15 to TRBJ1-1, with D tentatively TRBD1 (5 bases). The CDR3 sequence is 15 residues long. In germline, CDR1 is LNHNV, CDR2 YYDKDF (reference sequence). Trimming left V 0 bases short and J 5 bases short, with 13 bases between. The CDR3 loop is CATSRDVVGGTEAFF. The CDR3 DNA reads TGTGCCACCAGCAGAGACGTAGTCGGGGGGACTGAAGCTTTCTTT. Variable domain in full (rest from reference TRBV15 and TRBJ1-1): DAMVIQNPRYQVTQFGKPVTLSCSQTLNHNVMYWYQQKSSQAPKLLFHYYDKDFNNEADTPDNFQSRRPNTSFCFLDIRSPGLGDTAMYLCATSRDVVGGTEAFFGQGTRLTVV.

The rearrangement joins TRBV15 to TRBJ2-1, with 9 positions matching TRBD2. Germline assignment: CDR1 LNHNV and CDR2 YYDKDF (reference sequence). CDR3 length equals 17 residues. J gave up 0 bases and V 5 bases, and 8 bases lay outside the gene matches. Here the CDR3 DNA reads TGTGCCACCAGCCGTCGTCGTAGCGGGAGCTCCTACAATGAGCAGTTCTTC. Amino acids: CATSRRRSGSSYNEQFF. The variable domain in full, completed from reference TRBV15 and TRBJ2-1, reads DAMVIQNPRYQVTQFGKPVTLSCSQTLNHNVMYWYQQKSSQAPKLLFHYYDKDFNNEADTPDNFQSRRPNTSFCFLDIRSPGLGDTAMYLCATSRRRSGSSYNEQFFGPGTRLTVL.

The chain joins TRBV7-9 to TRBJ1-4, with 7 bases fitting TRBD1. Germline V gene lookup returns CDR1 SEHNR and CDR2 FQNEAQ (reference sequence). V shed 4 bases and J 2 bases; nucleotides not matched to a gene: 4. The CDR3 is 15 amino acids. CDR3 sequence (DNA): TGTGCCAGCAGCTGGACACAGGGGACTAATGAAAAACTGTTTTTT. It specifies CASSWTQGTNEKLFF. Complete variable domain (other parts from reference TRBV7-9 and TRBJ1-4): DTGVSQNPRHKITKRGQNVTFRCDPISEHNRLYWYRQTLGQGPEFLTYFQNEAQLEKSRLLSDRFSAERPKGSFSTLEIQRTEQGDSAMYLCASSWTQGTNEKLFFGSGTQLSVL.

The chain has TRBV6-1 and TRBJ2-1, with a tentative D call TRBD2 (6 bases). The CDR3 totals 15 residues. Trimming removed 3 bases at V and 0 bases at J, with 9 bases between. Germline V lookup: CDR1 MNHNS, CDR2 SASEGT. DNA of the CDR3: TGTGCCAGCAGTGATAGCGGCAGCTCCTACAATGAGCAGTTCTTC. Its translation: CASSDSGSSYNEQFF.

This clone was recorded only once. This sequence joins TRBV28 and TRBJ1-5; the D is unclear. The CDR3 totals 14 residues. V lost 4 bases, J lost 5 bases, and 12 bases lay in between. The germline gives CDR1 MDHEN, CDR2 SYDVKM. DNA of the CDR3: TGTGCCAGCAGTTCCGCCGGTACCTATCAGCCCCAGCATTTT. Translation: CASSSAGTYQPQHF.

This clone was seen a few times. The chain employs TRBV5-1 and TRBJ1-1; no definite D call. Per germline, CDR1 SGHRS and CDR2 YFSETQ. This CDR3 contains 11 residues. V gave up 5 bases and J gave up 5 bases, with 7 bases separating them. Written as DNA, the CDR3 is TGCGCCAGCAGACGGGAAACTGAAGCTTTCTTT. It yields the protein CASRRETEAFF. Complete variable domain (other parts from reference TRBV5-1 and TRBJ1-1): KAGVTQTPRYLIKTRGQQVTLSCSPISGHRSVSWYQQTPGQGLQFLFEYFSETQRNKGNFPGRFSGRQFSNSRSEMNVSTLELGDSALYLCASRRETEAFFGQGTRLTVV.

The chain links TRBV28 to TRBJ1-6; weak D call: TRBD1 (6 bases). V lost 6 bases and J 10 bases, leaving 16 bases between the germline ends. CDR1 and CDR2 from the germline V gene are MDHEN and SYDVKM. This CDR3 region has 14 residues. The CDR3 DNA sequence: TGTGCCAGCAGCCCTTGGGCAGGGACATCACCCCTCCACTTT. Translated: CASSPWAGTSPLHF.

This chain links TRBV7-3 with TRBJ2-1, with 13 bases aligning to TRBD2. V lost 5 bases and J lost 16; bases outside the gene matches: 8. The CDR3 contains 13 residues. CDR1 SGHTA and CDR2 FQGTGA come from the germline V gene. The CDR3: CASSPGTSGAQFF. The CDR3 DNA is TGTGCCAGCAGCCCCGGGACTAGCGGGGCCCAATTCTTC.

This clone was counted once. The CDR3 spells CASSESSRPRTDTQYF. The CDR3, as DNA: TGTGCCAGCAGTGAGTCCTCGCGGCCAAGGACAGATACGCAGTATTTT. This chain connects TRBV6-1 to TRBJ2-3; no clear D. CDR3 size: 16 residues. Between the trimmed V and J ends, which lost 3 bases and 3 bases, there was a span of 16 bases. Per germline, CDR1 MNHNS and CDR2 SASEGT.

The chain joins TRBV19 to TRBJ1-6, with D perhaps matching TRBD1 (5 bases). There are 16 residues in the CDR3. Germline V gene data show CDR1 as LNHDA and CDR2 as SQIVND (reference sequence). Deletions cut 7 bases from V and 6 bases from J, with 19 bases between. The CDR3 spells CASTLGRSLINSPLHF. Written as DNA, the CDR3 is TGTGCCAGTACCCTGGGGCGTTCGTTAATTAATTCACCCCTCCACTTT.

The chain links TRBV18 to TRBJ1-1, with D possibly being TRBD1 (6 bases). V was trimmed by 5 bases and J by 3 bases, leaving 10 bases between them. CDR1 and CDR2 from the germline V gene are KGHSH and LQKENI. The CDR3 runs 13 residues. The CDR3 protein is CASSAHRDTEAFF. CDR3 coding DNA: TGTGCCAGCTCAGCCCACAGGGACACTGAAGCTTTCTTT.

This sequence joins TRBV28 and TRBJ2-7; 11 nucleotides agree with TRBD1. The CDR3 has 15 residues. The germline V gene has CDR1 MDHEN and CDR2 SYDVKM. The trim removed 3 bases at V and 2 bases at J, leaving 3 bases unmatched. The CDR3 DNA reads TGTGCCAGCAGTTTCGGGACAGGGGGGGCCTACGAGCAGTACTTC. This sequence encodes CASSFGTGGAYEQYF.

CDR3 sequence reads: CATGTGYYEQYV. CDR3 bases: TGTGCCACCGGGACAGGGTACTACGAGCAGTACGTC. The V call is TRBV2, the J call TRBJ2-7; 9 bases fit TRBD1. The V segment lost 10 bases and the J segment 3 bases; nucleotides outside the gene matches: 4. The CDR3 covers 12 residues. Germline CDR1 reads SNHLY; CDR2 reads FYNNEI.

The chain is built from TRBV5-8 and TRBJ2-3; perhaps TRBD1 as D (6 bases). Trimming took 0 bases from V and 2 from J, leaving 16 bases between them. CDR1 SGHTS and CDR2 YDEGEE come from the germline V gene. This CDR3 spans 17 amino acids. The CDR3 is CASSLAVGAGYTDTQYF. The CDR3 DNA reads TGTGCCAGCAGCTTGGCCGTGGGGGCCGGGTACACAGATACGCAGTATTTT.

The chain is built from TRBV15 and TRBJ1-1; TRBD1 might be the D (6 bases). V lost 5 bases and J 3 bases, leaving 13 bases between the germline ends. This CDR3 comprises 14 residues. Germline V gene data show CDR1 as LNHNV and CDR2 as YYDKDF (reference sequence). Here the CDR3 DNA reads TGTGCCACCAGCCACAGGGCAGGGGACACTGAAGCTTTCTTT. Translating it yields CATSHRAGDTEAFF.

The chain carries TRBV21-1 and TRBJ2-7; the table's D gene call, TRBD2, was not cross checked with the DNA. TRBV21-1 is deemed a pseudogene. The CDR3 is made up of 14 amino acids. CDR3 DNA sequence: TGTGCCAGCATCCCTAGCGGGAGCTCCTACGAGCAGTACGTC. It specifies CASIPSGSSYEQYV.

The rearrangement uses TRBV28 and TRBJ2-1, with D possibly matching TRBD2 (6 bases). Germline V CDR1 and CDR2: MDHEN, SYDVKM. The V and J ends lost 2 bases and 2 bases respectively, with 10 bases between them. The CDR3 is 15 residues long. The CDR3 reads CASSLPGGPYNEQFF. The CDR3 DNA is TGTGCCAGCAGTTTACCCGGGGGTCCCTACAATGAGCAGTTCTTC.

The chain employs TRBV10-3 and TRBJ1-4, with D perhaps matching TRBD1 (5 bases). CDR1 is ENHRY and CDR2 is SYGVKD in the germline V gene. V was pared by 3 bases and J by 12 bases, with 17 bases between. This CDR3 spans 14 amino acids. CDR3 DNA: TGTGCCATCAGTGAAGTAGCGCGGGACGTGGAACTGTTTTTT. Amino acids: CAISEVARDVELFF.